A single sample gave rise to the 14 T cell receptor beta chains below, sequenced in a study of cytomegalovirus exposure and HLA in healthy donors. Only in-frame clones appear in the TCRdb table, and some are missing; sequencing was by immunoSEQ multiplex PCR. The table shows tens of thousands of clones, with more than 85% occurring only once. Sequencing was performed on PBMCs. These TCRs come from a woman younger than 45 in good health and CMV-seronegative.

The V and J genes are TRBV27 and TRBJ2-1; a weak D match, TRBD1 (6 bases). This CDR3 is 13 amino acids long. With 5 bases removed from V and 8 bases from J, the gap between germline ends came to 13 bases. Germline-derived CDR1 and CDR2 are MNHEY and SMNVEV (reference sequence). The CDR3 is CASSVGHRHEQFF. CDR3 coding DNA: TGTGCCAGCAGTGTGGGACACCGCCATGAGCAGTTCTTC.

The J gene is TRBJ1-3, the V gene TRBV27, with TRBD1 identical over 7 bases. The CDR3 runs 16 residues. Germline values: CDR1 MNHEY, CDR2 SMNVEV (reference sequence). The V segment lost 6 bases and the J segment 1 base; nucleotides outside the gene matches: 9. The CDR3 nucleotides read TGTGCCAGCAGGTCCGTAGACAGGGCGTCTGGAAACACCATATATTTT. Translation: CASRSVDRASGNTIYF.

The chain employs TRBV6-1 and TRBJ1-2, with D maybe TRBD1 (5 bases). V lost 8 bases and J 3 bases, leaving 16 bases between the germline ends. There are 14 residues in the CDR3. Germline V gene lookup returns CDR1 MNHNS and CDR2 SASEGT. CDR3 sequence reads: CASPPAAGYYGYTF. CDR3 DNA: TGTGCCAGCCCCCCGGCGGCAGGGTACTATGGCTACACCTTC.

This chain links TRBV6-5 with TRBJ2-7; D gene unclear. In germline, CDR1 is MNHEY, CDR2 SVGAGI. This CDR3 has 13 amino acids. V dropped 7 bases and J dropped 1 base, with 11 bases sitting between them. CDR3 sequence reads: CASKLTESYEQYF. The DNA of the CDR3 is TGTGCCAGCAAATTAACGGAGTCCTACGAGCAGTACTTC.

This chain uses TRBV19 with TRBJ2-1; 8 bases are shared with TRBD1. This CDR3 has 15 amino acids. After removal of 7 bases from V and 4 bases from J, the junction contained 9 bases not matched to a gene. Germline CDR1 LNHDA, CDR2 SQIVND (reference sequence). The CDR3: CASKTSDRAYNEQFF. The CDR3 nucleotides are TGTGCCAGTAAGACGTCGGACAGGGCATACAATGAGCAGTTCTTC.

The V call is TRBV6-1, the J call TRBJ1-5; a weak D match, TRBD1 (6 bases). Germline-derived CDR1 and CDR2 are MNHNS and SASEGT. The CDR3 sequence is 15 residues long. Trimming stripped 2 bases from V and 4 bases from J, with 12 bases between. The CDR3 region is CASSELQGGNQPQHF. CDR3 in DNA: TGTGCCAGCAGTGAATTACAGGGCGGAAATCAGCCCCAGCATTTT.

The CDR3 is CASSTNDREKLFF. The DNA for the CDR3 is TGTGCCAGTAGTACCAATGACAGGGAAAAACTGTTTTTT. This sequence joins TRBV19 and TRBJ1-4, with a weak D call TRBD1 (6 bases). V was clipped by 4 bases and J by 8 bases, with 11 bases between them. The CDR3 extends over 13 amino acids. Germline V gene lookup returns CDR1 LNHDA and CDR2 SQIVND (reference sequence).

The chain joins TRBV9 to TRBJ1-3, with 7 bases aligning to TRBD1. V shed 5 bases, J shed 3 bases, and the junction held 23 bases outside the gene matches. The germline V gene has CDR1 SGDLS and CDR2 YYNGEE. The CDR3 loop spans 20 amino acids. CDR3 protein: CASSSGGRDRGESYGNTIYF. In nucleotides, the CDR3 is TGTGCCAGCAGTAGTGGGGGCCGGGACAGAGGGGAATCCTATGGAAACACCATATATTTT.

V and J are TRBV18 and TRBJ2-2, with D tentatively TRBD2 (7 bases). V was shortened by 3 bases and J by 6 bases, with 38 bases between the two germline ends. This CDR3 has 23 amino acids. Germline CDR1 KGHSH, CDR2 LQKENI. CDR3 region: CASSPSMGGLTEGFFTDPGELFF. The CDR3, as DNA: TGTGCCAGCTCACCTTCAATGGGGGGGCTGACCGAGGGCTTCTTCACAGACCCCGGGGAGCTGTTTTTT.

The chain combines TRBV21-1 with TRBJ2-5; TRBD2 is the table's D call and was not checked against the DNA. TRBV21-1 counts as a pseudogene. The CDR3 runs to 20 residues. The CDR3 DNA is TGTGCCAGCAGCAAAGTGAGGACTAGCGGGGGGGCCCTGGTACAAGAGACCCAGTACTTC. The encoded protein is CASSKVRTSGGALVQETQYF.

This clone was detected only once. This chain uses TRBV7-9 with TRBJ2-7, with TRBD2 identical over 8 bases. With 5 bases clipped from V and 6 bases from J, the junction kept 9 bases outside the gene matches. This CDR3 has 14 residues. Germline CDR1 and CDR2: SEHNR and FQNEAQ (reference sequence). The CDR3 loop reads CASSNRTSNLEQYF. The DNA for the CDR3 is TGTGCCAGCAGCAACCGGACTAGCAACCTCGAGCAGTACTTC. Drawing the rest from reference TRBV7-9 and TRBJ2-7, the complete variable domain is DTGVSQNPRHKITKRGQNVTFRCDPISEHNRLYWYRQTLGQGPEFLTYFQNEAQLEKSRLLSDRFSAERPKGSFSTLEIQRTEQGDSAMYLCASSNRTSNLEQYFGPGTRLTVT.

This rearrangement joins TRBV30 to TRBJ1-1; possible D gene TRBD1, 6 bases. The V gene lost 5 bases and the J gene lost 2 bases, with 15 bases spanning the gap. Germline V gene data show CDR1 as GTSNPN and CDR2 as SVGIG (reference sequence). The CDR3 extends over 14 amino acids. The DNA for the CDR3 is TGTGCCTGGGACCTGGACAGTGTTAACACTGAAGCTTTCTTT. Translation gives CAWDLDSVNTEAFF.

This chain uses TRBV6-5 with TRBJ1-2; the match to TRBD1 covers 8 bases. This CDR3 has 16 residues. Germline loops: CDR1 MNHEY, CDR2 SVGAGI. V shed 1 base and J 7 bases; nucleotides not matched to a gene: 11. CDR3 coding DNA: TGTGCCAGCAGTTACTTTCGGACAGGGTCGGTTGCTGGCTACACCTTC. Amino acid sequence: CASSYFRTGSVAGYTF.

The chain employs TRBV7-9 and TRBJ1-2, with 9 nucleotides matching TRBD1. V dropped 5 bases and J dropped 6; count of bases not matched to a gene: 7. Germline V gene data show CDR1 as SEHNR and CDR2 as FQNEAQ (reference sequence). The CDR3 contains 14 residues. The CDR3, as DNA: TGTGCCAGCAGCGCTACCGGGACAGGGCATGGCTACACCTTC. Protein: CASSATGTGHGYTF.